This T cell receptor beta chain emerged from a study of blood T cell repertoires in COVID-19. Study overall: Sites across the United States, Italy and Spain contributed samples from acute and convalescent COVID-19. Sample material is recorded as cDNA or gDNA derived from T cells, B-cell-depleted T cells, or PBMCs.

Cohort allocation depended upon clinical history that participants reported. Source study methods: Amplified reference gene primers provided the basis for estimating nucleated cell counts. Measured with immunoSEQ multiplex PCR; TCRdb has only the in-frame clones, and not every one. The DNA was the basis for D and trimming; V, J and clone size are from that table. This table has fewer than 350,000 clones, around 88% appearing once. J was trimmed by 0 bases and V by 3 bases; bases with no gene match: 3. The CDR3 is 15 residues long. CDR1 is SGHRS and CDR2 is YFSETQ in the germline V gene. The origin of this receptor is a woman aged 40 to 55 who had recovered from COVID-19. The chain links TRBV5-1 to TRBJ2-1; TRBD1 matches at 7 bases. The sequenced sample was PBMCs or T cells enriched from blood (not recorded which). The CDR3 DNA reads TGCGCCAGCAGCTCATGGACAGGCTCCTACAATGAGCAGTTCTTC. Residues: CASSSWTGSYNEQFF.